The clone carrying this TCR beta chain has at least ten counts. This sample is part of a study of human T cells and chemical hapten exposure. Study in general: The sensitizer, 2% DPC, was used on about 2 cm by about 2 cm of upper inner arm skin.

Time point noted: pre-sensitization, week 0. Indicated treatment: therapeutic diphenylcyclopropenone sensitization with weekly scalp DPC. The study enrolled 18 to 70-year-old alopecia patients suitable for DPC. The ends were cut back, 1 base at V and 5 bases at J, with 11 bases in the middle. The CDR3 has 14 amino acids. Germline V gene sequence: CDR1 SGHTA, CDR2 FQGNSA. TCRdb reprocessed the RACE reads with MiXCR, giving one entry per CDR3 protein. The repertoire consists of 80,000 to 100,000 distinct CDR3 sequences, with more than 10% occurring once and the leading ten covering around 3.1%. The V and J genes are TRBV7-2 and TRBJ1-1; D possibly corresponds to TRBD1 (6 bases). The material was whole blood, obtained in connection with sensitization to the hapten diphenylcyclopropenone (DPC). This TCR derives from an older woman with alopecia areata. Some clones in this sample may be carry-over from other donors' samples. The CDR3 protein is CASSLEGGITEAFF. CDR3 nucleotides: TGTGCCAGCAGCTTAGAGGGGGGGATAACTGAAGCTTTCTTT. Drawing the rest from reference TRBV7-2 and TRBJ1-1, the complete variable domain is GAGVSQSPSNKVTEKGKDVELRCDPISGHTALYWYRQSLGQGLEFLIYFQGNSAPDKSGLPSDRFSAERTGGSVSTLTIQRTQQEDSAVYLCASSLEGGITEAFFGQGTRLTVV.